This T cell receptor (beta chain) was captured in a study of shared clonotypes between healthy human individuals. As concerns this clone: The target antigen is unknown.

Overall study findings and caveats: Generally, estimated richness proved larger in naive subsets than it did in memory subsets. For naive CD4 cells, around 5% of clonotypes were shared across a handful of donors.

Germline V lookup: CDR1 MNHEY, CDR2 SVGAGI. V dropped 2 bases and J dropped 2 bases, with 12 bases sitting between them. The CDR3 length is 15 residues. Using immunoSEQ multiplex PCR, the repertoire was profiled, and TCRdb retains in-frame clones only, with some absent. The repertoire consists of some 2,000,000 clones, with 85% to 95% occurring once and the leading ten covering approximately 0.13%. The V and J genes are TRBV6-5 and TRBJ1-1; D is unclear. The sequence came from a man aged 18 to 35 in good health. The sequencing input was naive CD4+ T cells sorted from blood. Noted subset: CD45RA+ positively selected. The CDR3 coding sequence is TGTGCCAGCAGTTACAACAGCCCTAGAAACACTGAAGCTTTCTTT. The encoded protein is CASSYNSPRNTEAFF.